This T cell receptor beta chain derives from a study of T cell responses to AZD1222 COVID-19 vaccine (dated by TCRdb to the early 2020s). General notes on the study: TCR sequencing covered over 230 trial participants: 200 to 210 given two doses of AZD1222 and 26 given two doses of MenACWY control vaccine. Trial participants were enrolled by age into 18-55, 56-69 and 70-plus year subgroups, with approximately 150, 28 and 58 TCR-sequenced participants respectively. Findings and caveats that apply to the study as a whole: Conclusions about previously exposed vaccinees are limited because only six or seven AZD1222 recipients were SARS-CoV-2 seropositive at baseline. Epitopes outside the regions mutated in the B.1.351 and B.1.1.7 variants were reportedly recognized by nearly half of the unique spike-specific TCRs. After two AZD1222 doses, both the breadth and the depth of spike-specific TCRs were significantly higher than at day 0 and than in MenACWY recipients. Participants were mostly white British and included more females than males, and it was suggested by the authors that clonal diversity may have been underestimated. The whole spike protein was spanned by vaccine-associated CD4 TCRs, and dominant responses were seen in regions 160-218 and 743-854. No day 14 peak-response samples were available, so repertoires were characterized only after the peak T cell response. The 56-69-year group was small, and its depth increase did not reach significance, likely because of low power.

The CDR3 regions of human TCRbeta chains were analyzed by immunosequencing. The original pipeline was this. Repertoire TCRs were checked for matches against a reference library of SARS-CoV-2-specific TCRs that had been generated using the MIRA antigen-specificity platform. Breadth meant the fraction of unique TCRs that were SARS-CoV-2-associated, whereas depth meant the fraction of total T cells that were SARS-CoV-2-associated. Using the MIRA data, each spike-specific TCR was assigned both to the spike region to which the TCR was reactive and to a CD4 or CD8 class. Log10-transformed breadth and depth values were compared by one-way ANOVA with Sidak's multiple comparisons tests. Held by TCRdb, this immuneACCESS table contains in-frame sequences only and omits some clones. Under half of the omission traces to an unresolved V gene where checked; the cause of the rest is unknown. The V and J calls and clone size are taken from that table; D and trimming were inferred from the DNA. The sample table shows some 170,000 clones, and about nine tenths are seen once. Of the sample, over 1.5% falls within the top ten clones.

In the case of this clone: Which antigen it targets is not known. Base qualities are not at hand, and no much larger clone is one base apart.

The time point label, read with the paper, signifies: about 28 days (+/-7) after the second vaccine dose. AZD1222 recipients whose second dose came at about 4 weeks and those whose second dose came at about 12 weeks were combined into one group, since spike-specific TCR depth and breadth did not differ between the two schedules. Vaccinee samples were obtained from the UK trials COV001 and COV002, which included a single-blind randomized controlled phase 2/3 trial of AZD1222 (ChAdOx1 nCoV-19) in healthy adults. Trial participant PBMC samples were collected at day 0 and day 28 after the second dose for TCRbeta chain sequencing. From the cysteine through the phenylalanine, the CDR3 covers 16 amino acids. The DNA shown is the 48-base CDR3, in frame from base 1. Trimming at the junction amounts to 8 bases on V and 0 bases on J, and the germline ends lie 17 bases apart. Sequences SNHLY (CDR1) and FYNNEI (CDR2) are obtained from the germline V gene.

The sample here was peripheral blood, taken 28 days after the second AZD1222 dose. This receptor was taken from an adult who received the AZD1222 COVID-19 vaccine. Recombination connected TRBV2 to TRBJ2-1; D gene: possibly TRBD2, on 5 matching bases. For the CDR3, the sequence is CASGFSEGNSYNEQFF. The nucleotides are TGTGCCAGCGGCTTTTCAGAGGGAAACTCCTACAATGAGCAGTTCTTC.